Following are 26 T cell receptor beta chains from one sample sequenced in a study of T cells in Graves' hyperthyroidism and ophthalmopathy. There were TCR beta CDR3 regions amplified from RNA transcripts. A set of HTBI primers served as the primers for a first-round RT-PCR of the TCR CDR3. TCRdb fed the multiplex PCR reads into MiXCR, producing one record per CDR3 protein. The data contain 200,000 to 250,000 distinct CDR3 sequences, about 17% of them seen just once; the ten biggest clones take up more than 25%. Sequenced material: blood. All receptors derive from a woman aged 18 to 35 with Graves' ophthalmopathy.

This clonotype showed up many times. This sequence joins TRBV24-1 and TRBJ2-4; possibly TRBD2 for D (5 bases). Germline CDR1 KGHDR, CDR2 SFDVKD. CDR3 length: 14 residues. The V end was cut by 5 bases, the J end by 0 bases, with 7 bases between. CDR3 region: CATSGREAKNIQYF. DNA for the CDR3: TGTGCCACCAGTGGCCGGGAAGCCAAAAACATTCAGTACTTC.

This clonotype occurred a few times. The J gene is TRBJ2-5, the V gene TRBV19; possible D gene TRBD2, 6 bases. CDR3 length: 14 amino acids. Looked up from germline, CDR1 is LNHDA and CDR2 is SQIVND (reference sequence). The V gene lost 8 bases and the J gene lost 1 base, with 14 bases spanning the gap. CDR3 sequence reads: CASATFGGQETQYF. The CDR3 nucleotides are TGTGCCAGTGCTACCTTCGGGGGCCAAGAGACCCAGTACTTC.

This clonotype was detected ten times or more. This chain joins TRBV7-9 and TRBJ2-3; 7 bases map to TRBD2. CDR1 and CDR2 from the germline V gene are SEHNR and FQNEAQ (reference sequence). With V trimmed by 5 bases and J by 4 bases, 12 bases remained unmatched. The length of the CDR3 is 16 residues. CDR3 DNA sequence: TGTGCCAGCAGCGTCTCTAGCGGCCCCGCTCCAGATACGCAGTATTTT. Translation gives CASSVSSGPAPDTQYF.

In regard to this clonotype: A single base separates this from a much larger clone, so it may be a read error. This chain connects TRBV19 to TRBJ1-1; D not resolved. The CDR3 totals 13 residues. Germline CDR1 is LNHDA and CDR2 is SQIVND (reference sequence). The CDR3, as DNA: TGTACCAGTAGTGGCATCCCTGGGACTGAAGCTTTCTTT. Its translation: CTSSGIPGTEAFF.

This clonotype has ten or more counts. This chain connects TRBV28 to TRBJ1-2; a weak D match, TRBD1 (5 bases). Trimming removed 3 bases from V and 10 bases from J, with 18 bases in between. Germline V CDR1 and CDR2: MDHEN, SYDVKM. The CDR3 runs 14 residues. CDR3 bases: TGTGCCAGCAGTTTTCCCCGGGGGGGAGGCGACTACACCTTC. This sequence encodes CASSFPRGGGDYTF.

At least ten counts were recorded for this clonotype. The V call is TRBV6-1, the J call TRBJ2-6; D is perhaps TRBD1 (6 bases). This CDR3 region has 16 residues. Germline V gene data show CDR1 as MNHNS and CDR2 as SASEGT. Trimming removed 5 bases from V and 0 bases from J, with 11 bases in between. CDR3 sequence reads: CASSPLRGSGANVLTF. CDR3 coding DNA: TGTGCCAGCAGTCCCCTCAGGGGCTCTGGGGCCAACGTCCTGACTTTC.

This clonotype was seen at least ten times. The chain combines TRBV6-5 with TRBJ1-2; a possible D gene is TRBD1 (6 bases). Trimming shortened V by 0 bases and J by 4 bases, and 15 bases separated the two germline ends. Per germline, CDR1 MNHEY and CDR2 SVGAGI. The length of the CDR3 is 16 residues. CDR3 amino acids: CASSYSRSQGSYGYTF. CDR3 coding DNA: TGTGCCAGCAGTTACTCGCGGTCCCAGGGGAGCTATGGCTACACCTTC.

This clonotype was observed many times. V is TRBV2 and J is TRBJ2-7; D possibly corresponds to TRBD1 (7 bases). Germline CDR1 and CDR2: SNHLY and FYNNEI. The CDR3 runs 16 residues. V was trimmed by 0 bases and J by 2 bases, leaving 14 bases between them. In nucleotides, the CDR3 is TGTGCCAGCAGTGAAGCGCCTGGCGGGACAGCCTACGAGCAGTACTTC. Its protein product is CASSEAPGGTAYEQYF.

This clonotype was seen repeatedly, ten times or more. The chain has TRBV20-1 and TRBJ2-5; TRBD2 matches at 7 bases. The CDR3 spans 14 residues. Germline trimming cut 1 base from V and 2 bases from J; bases unmatched to any gene: 4. Germline V gene lookup returns CDR1 DFQATT and CDR2 SNEGSKA (reference sequence). This CDR3 reads CSARGAGFQETQYF. CDR3 DNA: TGCAGTGCTAGAGGAGCGGGGTTTCAAGAGACCCAGTACTTC.

This clonotype was seen at least ten times. The chain uses TRBV28 and TRBJ2-1; 11 nucleotides agree with TRBD2. The CDR3 extends over 14 amino acids. Trimming cost V 6 bases and J 15 bases; bases outside gene matches: 13. CDR1 is MDHEN and CDR2 is SYDVKM in the germline V gene. CDR3 residues: CASSFTETSGNSFF. The CDR3 bases are TGTGCCAGCAGCTTTACCGAGACTAGCGGGAATTCGTTCTTC.

This clonotype was observed a few times. This chain joins TRBV9 and TRBJ1-2; TRBD1 matches 9 bases. In germline, CDR1 is SGDLS, CDR2 YYNGEE. The CDR3 totals 18 residues. J gave up 4 bases and V 2 bases, and 15 bases lay outside the gene matches. CDR3 in amino acids: CASSVLGSQQGAPYGYTF. DNA for the CDR3: TGTGCCAGCAGCGTTCTTGGATCTCAACAGGGGGCCCCCTATGGCTACACCTTC.

This clonotype was detected many times. The gene calls are TRBV12-3 or TRBV12-4 and TRBJ1-5, with TRBD1 as a possible D gene (6 bases). The V end lost 6 bases, the J end lost 2 bases, and 11 bases lay between the germline ends. The CDR3 length is 14 residues. The CDR3 spells CASRQGSGNQPQHF. CDR3 in DNA: TGTGCCAGCAGACAGGGATCCGGCAATCAGCCCCAGCATTTT.

This clonotype appeared many times. The chain couples TRBV18 to TRBJ1-1; 7 nucleotides match TRBD1. This CDR3 region has 14 residues. J was trimmed by 4 bases and V by 6 bases; bases with no gene match: 8. Per the germline V gene, CDR1 is KGHSH and CDR2 is LQKENI. CDR3 in DNA: TGTGCCAGCTCCAGGGGGGGCGCGGGCACTGAAGCTTTCTTT. Translated, it gives CASSRGGAGTEAFF.

This clonotype was counted at least ten times. This rearrangement joins TRBV11-2 to TRBJ2-1; D perhaps matches TRBD2 (6 bases). CDR1 and CDR2 from the germline V gene are SGHAT and FQNNGV. The CDR3 sequence is 15 residues long. Trimming took 0 bases from V and 7 from J, leaving 13 bases between them. The CDR3 loop is CASSLDTGTHNEQFF. In nucleotides, the CDR3 is TGTGCCAGCAGCTTAGATACCGGGACTCATAATGAGCAGTTCTTC.

This clonotype was seen only a few times. The V gene is TRBV20-1, the J gene TRBJ2-5; weak D call: TRBD2 (5 bases). The CDR3 loop spans 16 amino acids. Germline V gives CDR1 DFQATT, CDR2 SNEGSKA (reference sequence). The germline V and J ends were trimmed by 4 bases and 0 bases, with 18 bases remaining between them. The CDR3 reads CSANSYSGNHQETQYF. DNA of the CDR3: TGCAGTGCTAACTCATACTCCGGGAACCACCAAGAGACCCAGTACTTC.

This clonotype was detected ten times or more. CDR3 sequence: CASRVLLGEAFF. CDR3 bases: TGTGCCAGCAGGGTCCTTCTTGGTGAAGCTTTCTTT. The rearrangement joins TRBV2 to TRBJ1-1; D uncertain. Per germline, CDR1 SNHLY and CDR2 FYNNEI. The V and J ends lost 6 bases and 7 bases respectively, with 12 bases between them. The CDR3 is 12 residues long.

V gene TRBV19 combines with J gene TRBJ1-5; 9 nucleotides agree with TRBD1. V was pared by 10 bases and J by 0 bases, with 7 bases of the junction left unmatched. Germline assignment: CDR1 LNHDA and CDR2 SQIVND (reference sequence). CDR3 length: 15 residues. CDR3: CATSDRGNSNQPQHF. The CDR3 region has the DNA TGTGCCACCTCCGACAGGGGGAATAGCAATCAGCCCCAGCATTTT.

In its sample, this clonotype was seen many times. V gene TRBV9 combines with J gene TRBJ2-7; 7 nucleotides line up with TRBD1. The CDR3 is 14 residues long. Germline-derived CDR1 and CDR2 are SGDLS and YYNGEE. Trimming removed 3 bases from V and 4 bases from J; junction bases left unmatched: 7. The CDR3 DNA follows: TGTGCCAGCAGCGGACAGGGTGAAGAGTACGAGCAGTACTTC. Amino acids: CASSGQGEEYEQYF.

This clonotype was seen ten or more times. V and J are TRBV5-8 and TRBJ2-5; 7 bases map to TRBD2. The CDR3 spans 15 residues. V dropped 0 bases and J dropped 5; count of bases not matched to a gene: 7. Germline assignment: CDR1 SGHTS and CDR2 YDEGEE. In DNA, the CDR3 is TGTGCCAGCAGCTTGGTAAAGGCCGGGAGGGAGACCCAGTACTTC. It is translated as CASSLVKAGRETQYF.

This clonotype occurred many times. J is TRBJ1-1 and V is TRBV5-1; 9 nucleotides align to TRBD1. The CDR3 runs 13 residues. Trimming cost V 5 bases and J 4 bases; bases outside gene matches: 3. The germline V gene encodes CDR1 SGHRS and CDR2 YFSETQ. This chain's CDR3 is CASRSDRGTEAFF. In DNA, the CDR3 is TGCGCCAGCAGATCGGACAGGGGCACTGAAGCTTTCTTT.

In its sample, this clonotype was seen a few times. Here the CDR3 DNA reads TGTGCCAGCAGCTACCAAGCGGGGGGGCTAGAGACCCAGTACTTC. It encodes CASSYQAGGLETQYF. The V and J genes are TRBV28 and TRBJ2-5; the match to TRBD2 covers 10 bases. Trimming cost V 6 bases and J 4 bases; bases outside gene matches: 8. CDR3 length: 15 residues. Germline-derived CDR1 and CDR2 are MDHEN and SYDVKM.

The chain employs TRBV13 and TRBJ2-2; 13 nucleotides agree with TRBD2. This CDR3 contains 22 residues. The J segment lost 6 bases and the V segment lost 0 bases, leaving 19 bases of the junction unmatched. The germline gives CDR1 PRHDT, CDR2 FYEKMQ (reference sequence). The DNA for the CDR3 is TGTGCCAGCAGCTTAGGACTTTATGAGTTTGGACTAGCGGGAGCTGATTCCGGGGAGCTGTTTTTT. This sequence encodes CASSLGLYEFGLAGADSGELFF.

Ten or more counts support this clonotype. This chain connects TRBV7-9 to TRBJ2-7; D not certain. The germline V gene has CDR1 SEHNR and CDR2 FQNEAQ (reference sequence). Trimming cost V 3 bases and J 0 bases, with 6 bases left between them. The CDR3 length is 13 residues. CDR3 sequence reads: CASSLAVSYEQYF. In DNA form, the CDR3 reads TGTGCCAGCAGCTTGGCGGTCTCCTACGAGCAGTACTTC.

This clonotype was seen many times. The chain employs TRBV27 and TRBJ2-1, with 13 positions matching TRBD2. V was clipped by 7 bases and J by 0 bases; unmatched bases: 12. Germline V CDR1 and CDR2: MNHEY, SMNVEV (reference sequence). This CDR3 has 19 residues. CDR3: CASNPGLAGVGSSYNEQFF. The DNA for the CDR3 is TGTGCCAGCAACCCTGGACTAGCGGGGGTGGGCAGCTCCTACAATGAGCAGTTCTTC.

At least ten counts were recorded for this clonotype. The chain couples TRBV6-1 to TRBJ1-1; D is possibly TRBD1 (5 bases). V lost 5 bases and J 11 bases, leaving 21 bases between the germline ends. There are 14 residues in the CDR3. CDR1 is MNHNS and CDR2 is SASEGT in the germline V gene. CDR3 protein: CASSPPGAGGGAFF. Written as DNA, the CDR3 is TGTGCCAGCAGTCCTCCTGGGGCCGGGGGGGGGGCTTTCTTT.

This clonotype was recorded at least ten times. V and J are TRBV12-3 or TRBV12-4 and TRBJ1-2; 10 bases fit TRBD1. J lost 8 bases, V lost 4 bases, and 1 base had no gene match. This CDR3 is 12 amino acids long. In DNA, the CDR3 is TGTGCCAGCAGTTGGGGACAGGGGGGCTACACCTTC. It codes for CASSWGQGGYTF.